This T cell receptor beta chain comes out of a study of identical twins. General study results and limits: Those out-of-frame alpha sequences shared by twins showed an excess of low generation probability. Analyses of zero insertions could, in part, be confounded by invariant MAIT and iNKT cells.

In TCRdb, the 5' RACE reads were re-called with MiXCR into one record per CDR3 protein. The sample carries around 490,000 distinct CDR3 sequences, around an eighth recorded once. As to this clonotype: Antigen specificity is unknown.

The CDR3 totals 15 residues. V shed 1 base and J shed 1 base, with 11 bases lying between them. Germline lookup yields CDR1 MDHEN and CDR2 SYDVKM. This same sample was also taken into another study, of yellow fever vaccine responses in identical twins.

The TCR sequence derives from a woman in her late teens or twenties in good health. Sequenced sample: CD4+ T cells sorted from blood. The rearrangement joins TRBV28 to TRBJ2-7; D possibly corresponds to TRBD2 (6 bases). CDR3 nucleotides: TGTGCCAGCAGTTTATTTCTAGCGTCTTCCTACGAGCAGTACTTC. Its protein product is CASSLFLASSYEQYF.